This TCR beta chain originates from a study of breast tumors, draining lymph nodes, adjacent tissues. This clonotype was detected many times. Antigen unknown. A read error is possible here, since a much larger clone lies one base away. The CDR3 is 15 residues long. Trimming at V came to 5 bases and at J to 10 bases, leaving 14 bases not matched to a gene. Per the germline V gene, CDR1 is MNHNS and CDR2 is SASEGT. Each CDR3 protein is one row after TCRdb ran MiXCR on the multiplex PCR reads. Counted here are about 13,000 distinct CDR3 sequences, 45% to 50% occurring once; the ten biggest clones make up under 50%. Study conclusions and caveats: Tumor TCR diversity was below lymph nodes but above nontumor tissue.

The sample comprised tumor-adjacent breast tissue. The clonotype comes from a female donor with breast cancer. Some clones in this sample may be carry-over from other donors' samples. The V gene is TRBV6-1, the J gene TRBJ2-1, with 7 bases lining up with TRBD1. The CDR3 coding sequence is TGTGCCAGCAGTCCACAGGGGCCTCGGGCAATCGAGCAGTTCTTC. Translated: CASSPQGPRAIEQFF.